The 27 T cell receptor beta chains below all came from one sample that was sequenced in a study of human T cells and chemical hapten exposure. TCRdb reanalysed the RACE reads using MiXCR and keeps one entry per CDR3 protein. This table holds about 37,000 distinct CDR3 sequences, around 6.5% found once. The sample's time point: patch test 1, 2 weeks after DPC sensitization. As to treatment: therapeutic diphenylcyclopropenone sensitization with weekly scalp DPC. The starting material, unfractionated whole blood, was used for total RNA extraction. The sample consisted of whole blood, taken in connection with sensitization to the hapten diphenylcyclopropenone (DPC). The receptors were sampled from a woman in her twenties or thirties with alopecia areata. Some clones in this sample may be carry-over from other donors' samples.

The chain joins TRBV30 to TRBJ1-1; D is perhaps TRBD1 (6 bases). Between the trimmed V and J ends, which lost 4 bases and 1 base, there was a span of 10 bases. Germline-derived CDR1 and CDR2 are GTSNPN and SVGIG (reference sequence). The CDR3 length is 13 residues. The CDR3 sequence: CAWKARGNTEAFF. DNA of the CDR3: TGTGCCTGGAAGGCCAGGGGGAACACTGAAGCTTTCTTT.

This clonotype was seen ten or more times. The rearrangement uses TRBV12-3 or TRBV12-4 and TRBJ2-6; D is unclear. Trimming cost V 0 bases and J 3 bases, with 0 bases left between them. The CDR3 contains 13 residues. The CDR3 loop reads CASSLAGANVLTF. The CDR3 DNA is TGTGCCAGCAGTTTAGCTGGGGCCAACGTCCTGACTTTC.

This clonotype appeared many times. The rearrangement joins TRBV13 to TRBJ2-3; 11 bases agree with TRBD2. Germline assignment: CDR1 PRHDT and CDR2 FYEKMQ (reference sequence). V was clipped by 5 bases and J by 4 bases; unmatched bases: 5. There are 15 residues in the CDR3. CDR3: CASSGLAGGADTQYF. The CDR3, as DNA: TGTGCCAGCAGCGGATTAGCGGGGGGGGCAGATACGCAGTATTTT.

This clonotype was observed a handful of times. V gene TRBV7-9 combines with J gene TRBJ1-1, with D hard to call. Trimming pared 6 bases from V and 1 base from J, leaving 6 bases between. Looked up from germline, CDR1 is SEHNR and CDR2 is FQNEAQ (reference sequence). CDR3 size: 12 residues. CDR3 nucleotide sequence: TGTGCCAGCAGGTTTCAGAACACTGAAGCTTTCTTT. Translation gives CASRFQNTEAFF.

The sample holds many counts of this clonotype. The gene calls are TRBV6-5 and TRBJ2-7, with 9 bases lining up with TRBD1. Germline loops: CDR1 MNHEY, CDR2 SVGAGI. Germline trimming cut 6 bases from V and 5 bases from J; bases unmatched to any gene: 11. CDR3 size: 15 residues. CDR3 region: CASRVTRTGENEQYF. CDR3 coding DNA: TGTGCCAGCAGAGTTACCCGGACAGGGGAGAACGAGCAGTACTTC.

The chain employs TRBV3-1 and TRBJ2-1; 12 nucleotides align to TRBD2. The CDR3 has 17 amino acids. Looked up from germline, CDR1 is LGHDT and CDR2 is YNNKEL (reference sequence). Trimming at V came to 3 bases and at J to 6 bases, leaving 9 bases not matched to a gene. The CDR3, as DNA: TGTGCCAGCAGCCAGGGACTAGCGGGCCTTGGGGTCAATGAGCAGTTCTTC. This codes for CASSQGLAGLGVNEQFF.

This clonotype was picked up a small number of times. V is TRBV7-2 and J is TRBJ2-2, with D unresolved. V was trimmed by 0 bases and J by 1 base, leaving 9 bases between them. The CDR3 is made up of 16 amino acids. Germline lookup yields CDR1 SGHTA and CDR2 FQGNSA. The CDR3: CASSLAFGLNTGELFF. CDR3 DNA: TGTGCCAGCAGCTTAGCGTTTGGCTTGAACACCGGGGAGCTGTTTTTT.

This clonotype showed up just a few times. J is TRBJ2-7 and V is TRBV18; tentatively, D is TRBD1 (6 bases). Trimming stripped 3 bases from V and 1 base from J, with 13 bases between. Germline V lookup: CDR1 KGHSH, CDR2 LQKENI. This CDR3 region has 15 residues. In DNA form, the CDR3 reads TGTGCCAGCTCACCGTCGTCAGGGGTTTCCTACGAGCAGTACTTC. It specifies CASSPSSGVSYEQYF.

This clonotype was counted only a few times. This chain uses TRBV19 with TRBJ1-5, with TRBD1 as a possible D gene (5 bases). The CDR3 has 12 amino acids. Germline CDR1 is LNHDA and CDR2 is SQIVND (reference sequence). The V gene lost 7 bases and the J gene lost 3 bases, with 7 bases spanning the gap. The CDR3 sequence is CASNRYNQPQHF. CDR3 DNA: TGTGCCAGTAACAGGTACAATCAGCCCCAGCATTTT.

Relative to its sample, this clonotype is medium-sized (0.01 to 0.1%). The chain employs TRBV7-2 and TRBJ2-7; 7 bases line up with TRBD1. V shed 5 bases, J shed 0 bases, and the junction held 7 bases outside the gene matches. Looked up from germline, CDR1 is SGHTA and CDR2 is FQGNSA. The CDR3 is 15 residues long. The CDR3 loop is CASSPRTGLSYEQYF. DNA for the CDR3: TGTGCCAGCAGCCCAAGGACAGGCCTCTCCTACGAGCAGTACTTC.

The gene calls are TRBV19 and TRBJ2-1; the D gene is possibly TRBD2 (6 bases). Trimming removed 11 bases from V and 7 bases from J, with 24 bases in between. CDR1 is LNHDA, CDR2 SQIVND, per germline (reference sequence). The CDR3 runs 15 residues. The DNA for the CDR3 is TGTGCCGCGTCAGTAGGGCCGTGGGGGGAGAATGAGCAGTTCTTC. Its protein product is CAASVGPWGENEQFF.

The V call is TRBV6-5, the J call TRBJ1-5; D not resolved. The length of the CDR3 is 19 residues. V dropped 5 bases and J dropped 2 bases, with 25 bases sitting between them. Germline CDR1 MNHEY, CDR2 SVGAGI. CDR3 nucleotides: TGTGCCAGCAGTGAAAAACCTTACAGCGGCCTCCCCGGCAATCAGCCCCAGCATTTT. As protein: CASSEKPYSGLPGNQPQHF.

The chain carries TRBV7-9 and TRBJ2-7; D perhaps matches TRBD2 (5 bases). The CDR3 sequence is 15 residues long. Germline V gene data show CDR1 as SEHNR and CDR2 as FQNEAQ (reference sequence). V was clipped by 6 bases and J by 1 base, with 16 bases between them. Here the CDR3 reads CASSSGKKESYEQYF. As DNA, the CDR3 is TGTGCCAGCAGTTCCGGGAAAAAGGAATCCTACGAGCAGTACTTC.

The chain couples TRBV24-1 to TRBJ2-1, with no clear D. The V gene's germline CDR1 is KGHDR and CDR2 SFDVKD. V lost 3 bases, J lost 3 bases, and 2 bases lay in between. The CDR3 is 12 amino acids. CDR3 nucleotides: TGTGCCACCAGTGATAACTACAATGAGCAGTTCTTC. Translating it yields CATSDNYNEQFF.

This clonotype was recorded a few times. The CDR3 loop is CASSLWWQVNTEAFF. In nucleotides, the CDR3 is TGTGCCAGCAGCTTATGGTGGCAGGTGAACACTGAAGCTTTCTTT. The chain joins TRBV7-2 to TRBJ1-1; D remains ambiguous. The germline CDR1 and CDR2 sequences are SGHTA and FQGNSA. CDR3 length: 15 residues. Trimming left V 2 bases short and J 0 bases short, with 10 bases between.

This clonotype was counted ten times or more. The rearrangement joins TRBV7-9 to TRBJ2-3, with TRBD1 identical over 9 bases. J was trimmed by 1 base and V by 4 bases; bases with no gene match: 9. This CDR3 has 17 residues. CDR1 is SEHNR, CDR2 FQNEAQ, per germline (reference sequence). CDR3 sequence (DNA): TGTGCCAGCAGCTCCCGGATTACAGGGGGCGGCACAGATACGCAGTATTTT. Amino acid sequence: CASSSRITGGGTDTQYF.

This clonotype came up many times. This chain joins TRBV28 and TRBJ1-1; perhaps TRBD1 as D (6 bases). Germline V lookup: CDR1 MDHEN, CDR2 SYDVKM. This CDR3 spans 12 amino acids. Between the trimmed V and J ends, which lost 6 bases and 7 bases, there was a span of 12 bases. CDR3 amino acids: CASRHGQLEAFF. The CDR3 nucleotides read TGTGCCAGCAGACATGGACAGCTTGAAGCTTTCTTT.

The chain uses TRBV30 and TRBJ1-1, with D possibly TRBD1 on 6 matching bases. The CDR3 has 12 residues. The germline V gene encodes CDR1 GTSNPN and CDR2 SVGIG (reference sequence). V dropped 4 bases and J dropped 6 bases, with 12 bases sitting between them. The CDR3 sequence: CAWIGGAAEAFF. The CDR3 DNA follows: TGTGCCTGGATCGGGGGCGCGGCTGAAGCTTTCTTT.

This clonotype was observed a handful of times. V and J are TRBV12-3 or TRBV12-4 and TRBJ2-1, with D perhaps matching TRBD1 (6 bases). Trimming stripped 8 bases from V and 6 bases from J, with 17 bases between. The CDR3 runs 14 residues. The CDR3 region has the DNA TGTGCCAGCCTCCACAGGGTCGTAGGCAATGAGCAGTTCTTC. Translated, it gives CASLHRVVGNEQFF.

This chain connects TRBV19 to TRBJ2-3, with 7 bases fitting TRBD1. Trimming at V came to 6 bases and at J to 6 bases, leaving 15 bases not matched to a gene. The CDR3 spans 16 residues. CDR1 LNHDA and CDR2 SQIVND come from the germline V gene (reference sequence). The CDR3 loop reads CASRRTGIEGIDTQYF. The CDR3 region has the DNA TGTGCCAGTAGGCGGACAGGCATCGAAGGCATTGATACGCAGTATTTT. The full variable domain, rest sourced from reference TRBV19 and TRBJ2-3, is DGGITQSPKYLFRKEGQNVTLSCEQNLNHDAMYWYRQDPGQGLRLIYYSQIVNDFQKGDIAEGYSVSREKKESFPLTVTSAQKNPTAFYLCASRRTGIEGIDTQYFGPGTRLTVL.

This clonotype has ten or more counts. The chain uses TRBV29-1 and TRBJ2-7, with TRBD2 matching over 10 bases. Trimming cost V 8 bases and J 5 bases; bases outside gene matches: 9. Germline V gene data show CDR1 as SQVTM and CDR2 as ANQGSEA. The CDR3 contains 13 residues. This CDR3 reads CSFRTSGLNEQYF. The CDR3 nucleotides are TGCAGCTTTAGGACTAGCGGTCTGAACGAGCAGTACTTC.

This clonotype was counted between two and nine times. CDR3 residues: CASSPPMVETQYF. DNA for the CDR3: TGTGCCAGCTCACCACCGATGGTGGAGACCCAGTACTTC. J is TRBJ2-5 and V is TRBV18, with D hard to call. Trimming took 0 bases from V and 5 from J, leaving 7 bases between them. The CDR3 extends over 13 amino acids. Germline CDR1 and CDR2: KGHSH and LQKENI.

This clonotype was observed at least ten times. The chain employs TRBV12-3 or TRBV12-4 and TRBJ1-2, with TRBD1 matching over 7 bases. J gave up 3 bases and V 6 bases, and 4 bases lay outside the gene matches. This CDR3 contains 13 residues. The CDR3 protein is CASSTTGDYGYTF. CDR3 bases: TGTGCCAGCAGCACCACAGGGGACTATGGCTACACCTTC.

The chain links TRBV9 to TRBJ1-1, with D perhaps TRBD1 (5 bases). CDR3 length equals 15 residues. Germline V lookup: CDR1 SGDLS, CDR2 YYNGEE. V dropped 2 bases and J dropped 2 bases, with 13 bases sitting between them. The DNA of the CDR3 is TGTGCCAGCAGCGTCGTCCCCGGGACTAACACTGAAGCTTTCTTT. This translates into CASSVVPGTNTEAFF. The entire variable domain, with the rest obtained from reference TRBV9 and TRBJ1-1, is as follows: DSGVTQTPKHLITATGQRVTLRCSPRSGDLSVYWYQQSLDQGLQFLIQYYNGEERAKGNILERFSAQQFPDLHSELNLSSLELGDSALYFCASSVVPGTNTEAFFGQGTRLTVV.

This clonotype was seen repeatedly, ten times or more. V usage is TRBV12-3 or TRBV12-4 and J usage is TRBJ1-1, with a tentative D call TRBD1 (6 bases). The CDR3 consists of 11 residues. V was clipped by 1 base and J by 11 bases, with 8 bases between them. Written as DNA, the CDR3 is TGTGCCAGCAGTTTAGTGCAGGGGGCTTTCTTT. Translating it yields CASSLVQGAFF.

This clonotype was detected many times. V is TRBV6-2 or TRBV6-3 and J is TRBJ2-3, with D possibly being TRBD1 (5 bases). The length of the CDR3 is 12 residues. Trimming removed 6 bases at V and 10 bases at J, with 14 bases between. CDR1 and CDR2 from the germline V gene are MNHEY and SVGEGT. The CDR3 reads CASSPSYRPQYF. Written as DNA, the CDR3 is TGTGCCAGCAGCCCATCCTACAGGCCGCAGTATTTT.

This clonotype was counted ten times or more. The chain has TRBV27 and TRBJ2-1, with 12 bases that match TRBD2. Germline V gene lookup returns CDR1 MNHEY and CDR2 SMNVEV (reference sequence). Trimming took 4 bases from V and 4 from J; bases not matched to a gene: 11. CDR3 size: 18 residues. DNA for the CDR3: TGTGCCAGCAGTTCCTTACCGACTAGCGGGGGTTTATACAATGAGCAGTTCTTC. Protein product: CASSSLPTSGGLYNEQFF.